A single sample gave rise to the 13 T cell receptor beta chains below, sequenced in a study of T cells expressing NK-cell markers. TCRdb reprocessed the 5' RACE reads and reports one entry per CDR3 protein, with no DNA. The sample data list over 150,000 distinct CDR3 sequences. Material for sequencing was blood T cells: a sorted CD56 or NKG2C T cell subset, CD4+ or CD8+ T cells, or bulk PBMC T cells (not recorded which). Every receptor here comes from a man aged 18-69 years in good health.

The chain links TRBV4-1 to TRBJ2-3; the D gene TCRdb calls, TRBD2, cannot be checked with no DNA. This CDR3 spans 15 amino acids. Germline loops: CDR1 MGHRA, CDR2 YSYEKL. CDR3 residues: CASSQRTRQMDTQYF.

CDR3 sequence: CASSLSGTESNQPQHF. The rearrangement uses TRBV7-9 and TRBJ1-5; TCRdb's D call, TRBD1, is unchecked because there is no DNA. CDR1 SEHNR and CDR2 FQNEAQ come from the germline V gene (reference sequence). This CDR3 comprises 16 residues.

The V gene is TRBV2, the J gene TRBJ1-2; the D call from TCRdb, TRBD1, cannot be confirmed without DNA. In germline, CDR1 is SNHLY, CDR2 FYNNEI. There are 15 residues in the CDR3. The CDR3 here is CASSGGPPPNYGYTF.

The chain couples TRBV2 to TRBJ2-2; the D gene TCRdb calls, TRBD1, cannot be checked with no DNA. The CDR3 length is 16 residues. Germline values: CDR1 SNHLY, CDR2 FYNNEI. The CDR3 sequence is CASKNGKQVGTGELFF.

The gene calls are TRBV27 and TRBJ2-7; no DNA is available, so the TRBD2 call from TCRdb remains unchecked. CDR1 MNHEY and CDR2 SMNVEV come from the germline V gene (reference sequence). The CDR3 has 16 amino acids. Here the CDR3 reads CASSLSPLAGIYEQYF.

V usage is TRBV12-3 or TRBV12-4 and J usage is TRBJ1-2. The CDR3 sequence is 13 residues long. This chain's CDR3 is CASSFGTNYGYTF.

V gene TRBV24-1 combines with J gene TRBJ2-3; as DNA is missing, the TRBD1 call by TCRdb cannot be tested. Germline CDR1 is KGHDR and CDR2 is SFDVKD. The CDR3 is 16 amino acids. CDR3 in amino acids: CATSDYNRDDTDTQYF.

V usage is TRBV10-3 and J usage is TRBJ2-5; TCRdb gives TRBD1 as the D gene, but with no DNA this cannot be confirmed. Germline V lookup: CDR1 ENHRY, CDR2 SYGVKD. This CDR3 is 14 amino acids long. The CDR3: CAISDGDLQETQYF.

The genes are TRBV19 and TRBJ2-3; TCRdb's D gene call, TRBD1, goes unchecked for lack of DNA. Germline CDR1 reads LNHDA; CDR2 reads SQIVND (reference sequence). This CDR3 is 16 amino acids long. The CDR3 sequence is CASSVGTVSSTDTQYF.

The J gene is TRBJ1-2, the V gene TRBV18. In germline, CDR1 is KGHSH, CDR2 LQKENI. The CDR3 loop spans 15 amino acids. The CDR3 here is CASSGRRGYNYGYTF. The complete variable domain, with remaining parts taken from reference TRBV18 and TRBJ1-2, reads NAGVMQNPRHLVRRRGQEARLRCSPMKGHSHVYWYRQLPEEGLKFMVYLQKENIIDESGMPKERFSAEFPKEGPSILRIQQVVRGDSAAYFCASSGRRGYNYGYTFGSGTRLTVV.

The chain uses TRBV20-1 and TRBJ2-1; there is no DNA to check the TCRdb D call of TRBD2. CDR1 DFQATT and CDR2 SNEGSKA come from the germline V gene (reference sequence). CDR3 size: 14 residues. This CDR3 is CSATTSGGHNEQFF.

CDR3 region: CASYIWSGETQYF. The rearrangement links TRBV5-1 to TRBJ2-5. In germline, CDR1 is SGHRS, CDR2 YFSETQ. This CDR3 has 13 amino acids.

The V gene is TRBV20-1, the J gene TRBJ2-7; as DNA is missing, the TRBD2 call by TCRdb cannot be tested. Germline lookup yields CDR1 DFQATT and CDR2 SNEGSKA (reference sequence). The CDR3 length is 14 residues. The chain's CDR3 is CSAPSAGNSYEQYF.